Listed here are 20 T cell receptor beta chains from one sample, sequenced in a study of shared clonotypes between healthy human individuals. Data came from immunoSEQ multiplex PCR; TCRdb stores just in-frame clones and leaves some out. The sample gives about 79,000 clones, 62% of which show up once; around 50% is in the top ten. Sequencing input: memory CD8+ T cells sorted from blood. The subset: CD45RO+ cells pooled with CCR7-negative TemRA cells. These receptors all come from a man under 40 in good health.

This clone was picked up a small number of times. CDR3 loop: CASSLGSAGYNEQFF. The CDR3 bases are TGTGCCAGCAGCTTAGGTAGCGCCGGCTACAATGAGCAGTTCTTC. This rearrangement joins TRBV13 to TRBJ2-1; possible D gene TRBD2, 5 bases. The CDR3 extends over 15 amino acids. The V gene's germline CDR1 is PRHDT and CDR2 FYEKMQ (reference sequence). Between the trimmed V and J ends, which lost 0 bases and 3 bases, there was a span of 9 bases.

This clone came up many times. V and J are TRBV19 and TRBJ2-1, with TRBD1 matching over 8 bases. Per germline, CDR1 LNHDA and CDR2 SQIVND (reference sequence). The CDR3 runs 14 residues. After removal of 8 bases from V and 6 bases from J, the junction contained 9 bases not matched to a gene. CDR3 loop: CASGQGQVFNEQFF. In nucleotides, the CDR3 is TGTGCCAGTGGGCAGGGACAGGTATTCAATGAGCAGTTCTTC. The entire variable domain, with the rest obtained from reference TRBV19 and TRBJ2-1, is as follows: DGGITQSPKYLFRKEGQNVTLSCEQNLNHDAMYWYRQDPGQGLRLIYYSQIVNDFQKGDIAEGYSVSREKKESFPLTVTSAQKNPTAFYLCASGQGQVFNEQFFGPGTRLTVL.

Here the CDR3 reads CASSFTGNAYEQYF. The CDR3 DNA reads TGCGCCAGCAGCTTCACAGGGAACGCCTACGAGCAGTACTTC. The chain joins TRBV5-1 to TRBJ2-7; tentative D call: TRBD1 (6 bases). Germline loops: CDR1 SGHRS, CDR2 YFSETQ. Trimming removed 2 bases from V and 2 bases from J, with 11 bases in between. This CDR3 contains 14 residues.

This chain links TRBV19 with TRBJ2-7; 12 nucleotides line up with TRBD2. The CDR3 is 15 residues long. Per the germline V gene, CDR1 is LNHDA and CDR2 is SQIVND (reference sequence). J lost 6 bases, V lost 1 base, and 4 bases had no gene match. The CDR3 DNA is TGTGCCAGTAGTATAGGACTAGCGGGAGTCTCCGAGCAGTACTTC. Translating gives CASSIGLAGVSEQYF.

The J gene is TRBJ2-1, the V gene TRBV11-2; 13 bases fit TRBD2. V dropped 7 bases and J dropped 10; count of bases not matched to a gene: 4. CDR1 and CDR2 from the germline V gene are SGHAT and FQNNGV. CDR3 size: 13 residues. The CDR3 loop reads CASKGLAGREQFF. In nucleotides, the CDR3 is TGTGCCAGCAAGGGACTAGCGGGGAGAGAGCAGTTCTTC.

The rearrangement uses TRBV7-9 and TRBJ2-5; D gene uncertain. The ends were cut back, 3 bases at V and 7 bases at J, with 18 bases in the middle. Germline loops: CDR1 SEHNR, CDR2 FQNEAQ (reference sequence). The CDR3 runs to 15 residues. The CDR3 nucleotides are TGTGCCAGCAGCTTCCGTGAGTCAGGTTCGGGGACCCAGTACTTC. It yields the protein CASSFRESGSGTQYF.

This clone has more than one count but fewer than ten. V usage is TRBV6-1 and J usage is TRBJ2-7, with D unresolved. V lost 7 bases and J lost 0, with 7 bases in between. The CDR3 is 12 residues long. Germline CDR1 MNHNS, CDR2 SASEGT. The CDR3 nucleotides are TGTGCCAGCACCCAGAACTCCTACGAGCAGTACTTC. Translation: CASTQNSYEQYF.

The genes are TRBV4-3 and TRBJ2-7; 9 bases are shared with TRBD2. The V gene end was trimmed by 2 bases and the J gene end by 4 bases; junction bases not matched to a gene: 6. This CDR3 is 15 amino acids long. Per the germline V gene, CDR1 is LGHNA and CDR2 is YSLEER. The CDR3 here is CASSQSSAGGYEQYF. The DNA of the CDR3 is TGCGCCAGCAGCCAATCATCAGCGGGAGGATACGAGCAGTACTTC.

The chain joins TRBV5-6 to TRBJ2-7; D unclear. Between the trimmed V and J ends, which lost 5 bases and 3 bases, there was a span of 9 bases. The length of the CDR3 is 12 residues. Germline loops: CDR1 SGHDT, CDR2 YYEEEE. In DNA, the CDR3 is TGTGCCAGCAGTCCGGGCGGCTACGAGCAGTACTTC. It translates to CASSPGGYEQYF.

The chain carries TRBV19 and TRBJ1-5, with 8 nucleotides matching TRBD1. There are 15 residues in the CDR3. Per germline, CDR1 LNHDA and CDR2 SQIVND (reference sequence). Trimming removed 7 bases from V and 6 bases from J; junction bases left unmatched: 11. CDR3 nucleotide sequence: TGTGCCAGTAATGAAAACAGGGGGAGCGTTCAGCCCCAGCATTTT. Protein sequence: CASNENRGSVQPQHF.

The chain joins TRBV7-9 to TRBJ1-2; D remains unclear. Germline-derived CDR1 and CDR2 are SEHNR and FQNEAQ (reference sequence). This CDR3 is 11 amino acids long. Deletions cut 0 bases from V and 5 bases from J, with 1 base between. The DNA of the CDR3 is TGTGCCAGCAGCTTAGCGTATGGCTACACCTTC. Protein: CASSLAYGYTF.

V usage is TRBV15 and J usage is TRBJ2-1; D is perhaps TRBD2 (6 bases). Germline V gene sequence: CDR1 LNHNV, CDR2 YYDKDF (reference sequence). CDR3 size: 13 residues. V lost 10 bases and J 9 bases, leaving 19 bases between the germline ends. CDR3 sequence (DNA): TGTGCCATCGGGAGCAGGTCAGGTCGTGAGCAGTTCTTC. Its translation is CAIGSRSGREQFF.

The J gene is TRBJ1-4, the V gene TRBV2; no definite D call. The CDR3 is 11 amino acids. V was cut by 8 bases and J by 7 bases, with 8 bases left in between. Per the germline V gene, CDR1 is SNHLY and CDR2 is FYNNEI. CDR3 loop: CASGYSEKLFF. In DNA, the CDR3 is TGTGCCAGCGGTTACAGTGAAAAACTGTTTTTT.

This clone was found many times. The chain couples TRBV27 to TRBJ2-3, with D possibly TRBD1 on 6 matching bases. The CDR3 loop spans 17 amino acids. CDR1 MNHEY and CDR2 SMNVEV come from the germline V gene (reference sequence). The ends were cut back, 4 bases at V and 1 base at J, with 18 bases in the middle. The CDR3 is CASSSPLRGAGTDTQYF. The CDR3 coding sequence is TGTGCCAGCAGTTCCCCCCTCAGGGGTGCGGGCACAGATACGCAGTATTTT.

Here the CDR3 DNA reads TGCGCCAGCAGCTTGGCAGGGGGTTACACCGGGGAGCTGTTTTTT. This translates into CASSLAGGYTGELFF. This chain connects TRBV5-1 to TRBJ2-2, with TRBD1 identical over 7 bases. Germline V gives CDR1 SGHRS, CDR2 YFSETQ. CDR3 length: 15 residues. J gave up 3 bases and V 0 bases, and 2 bases lay outside the gene matches.

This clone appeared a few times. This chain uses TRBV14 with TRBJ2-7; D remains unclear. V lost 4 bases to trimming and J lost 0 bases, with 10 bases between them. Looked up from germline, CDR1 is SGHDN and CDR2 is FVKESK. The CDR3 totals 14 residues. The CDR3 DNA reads TGTGCCAGCAGCCCCCGAACCGGCTCCTACGAGCAGTACTTC. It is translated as CASSPRTGSYEQYF. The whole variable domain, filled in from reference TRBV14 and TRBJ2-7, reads EAGVTQFPSHSVIEKGQTVTLRCDPISGHDNLYWYRRVMGKEIKFLLHFVKESKQDESGMPNNRFLAERTGGTYSTLKVQPAELEDSGVYFCASSPRTGSYEQYFGPGTRLTVT.

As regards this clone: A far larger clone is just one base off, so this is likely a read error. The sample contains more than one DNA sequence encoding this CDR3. The DNA for the CDR3 is TGTGCCAGCAGTAACTACTACGAGCAGTACTTC. It specifies CASSNYYEQYF. This chain uses TRBV28 with TRBJ2-7, with unresolved D. The CDR3 loop spans 11 amino acids. CDR1 MDHEN and CDR2 SYDVKM come from the germline V gene. V lost 5 bases to trimming and J lost 3 bases, with 5 bases between them.

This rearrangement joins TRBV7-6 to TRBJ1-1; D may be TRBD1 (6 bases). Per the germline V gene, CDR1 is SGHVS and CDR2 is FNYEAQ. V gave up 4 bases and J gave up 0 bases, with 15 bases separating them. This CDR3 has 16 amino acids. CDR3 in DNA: TGTGCCAGCAGCTCAACCGGACAGAATATGAACACTGAAGCTTTCTTT. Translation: CASSSTGQNMNTEAFF.

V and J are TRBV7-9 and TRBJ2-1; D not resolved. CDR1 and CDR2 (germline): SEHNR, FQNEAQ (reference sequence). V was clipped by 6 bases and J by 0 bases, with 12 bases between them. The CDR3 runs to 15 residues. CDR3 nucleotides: TGTGCCAGCAGTTCAAAGCTTAGCTCCTACAATGAGCAGTTCTTC. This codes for CASSSKLSSYNEQFF.

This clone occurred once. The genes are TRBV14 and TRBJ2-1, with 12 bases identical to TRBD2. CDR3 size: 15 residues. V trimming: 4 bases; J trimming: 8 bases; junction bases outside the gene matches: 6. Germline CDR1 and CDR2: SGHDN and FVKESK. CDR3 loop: CASSPRLAGVYEQFF. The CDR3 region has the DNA TGTGCCAGCAGCCCGCGACTAGCGGGAGTTTATGAGCAGTTCTTC.